This T cell receptor (beta chain) appears in the sequencing data of a study of beta chain features in type 1 diabetes. General study points: HLA influence on TCRB rearrangement stayed unresolved here. Among patients, naive, central memory and Treg TCRB repertoires appeared more similar than among healthy donors. Within each of all four CD4+ subsets, Type 1 diabetes patients had TCRB CDR3s that were moderately but significantly shorter.

Details on this clone: Its antigen is currently unknown.

The V and J ends lost 8 bases and 3 bases, in that order; junction bases with no gene match: 5. The germline V gene encodes CDR1 ENHRY and CDR2 SYGVKD. The CDR3 is 15 residues long. Expressed TCRB transcripts got sequenced, as all isolated RNA was reverse transcribed. Here immunoSEQ multiplex PCR was the method, and the copy in TCRdb shows in-frame clones only, minus some. This table holds 250,000 to 350,000 clones, roughly an eighth found once. The source material was naive CD4+ T cells from blood. The origin of this receptor is a man under 40 with type 1 diabetes. This chain connects TRBV10-3 to TRBJ2-3; the match to TRBD2 covers 13 bases. The CDR3 protein is CAIGMGLAGTDTQYF. DNA of the CDR3: TGTGCCATCGGGATGGGACTAGCGGGAACAGATACGCAGTATTTT.